This is a list of T cell receptor beta chains from one sample in a study of shared clonotypes between healthy human individuals. Data came from immunoSEQ multiplex PCR; TCRdb stores just in-frame clones and leaves some out. The top ten hold more than 0.55% of the sample, which has over a million clones, approximately 80% seen once. Sample: memory CD4+ T cells from PBMCs. These receptors were collected from a man aged 18-30 years in good health. Some clones in this sample may be carry-over from other donors' samples. Both conserved end residues are part of each CDR3. D genes are given only for firm matches. Clone size, where shown, is once, few, many, or a class for clones that have expanded.

d_gene: .; j_gene: TRBJ2-7; abundance: .; len: 11; v_gene: TRBV5-1; CDR3nt: TGCGGTCAGGACAGTAACTACGAGCAGTACTTC; CDR3aa: CGQDSNYEQYF
d_gene: .; j_gene: TRBJ1-2; abundance: .; len: 17; v_gene: TRBV6-1; CDR3nt: TGTGCCAGCAGTGAAAGCGTGACCCGCTCCCCCATCTATGGCTACACCTTC; CDR3aa: CASSESVTRSPIYGYTF
d_gene: .; j_gene: TRBJ2-1; abundance: .; len: 14; v_gene: TRBV4-2; CDR3nt: TGTGCCAGCAGCCAGGAAAGTTTATACAATGAGCAGTTCTTC; CDR3aa: CASSQESLYNEQFF
d_gene: .; j_gene: TRBJ2-5; abundance: .; len: 13; v_gene: TRBV5-1; CDR3nt: TGCGCCAGCAGCTTGTCGGGATTTGAGACCCAGTACTTC; CDR3aa: CASSLSGFETQYF
d_gene: TRBD2; j_gene: TRBJ2-1; abundance: .; len: 16; v_gene: TRBV5-6; CDR3nt: TGTGCCAGCAGTTTAGGACTAGCGGGTAAATACAATGAGCAGTTCTTC; CDR3aa: CASSLGLAGKYNEQFF
d_gene: .; j_gene: TRBJ2-1; abundance: many; len: 15; v_gene: TRBV29-1; CDR3nt: TGCAGCGTTGAACCCCTAGGGCAGCCTTACAATGAGCAGTTCTTC; CDR3aa: CSVEPLGQPYNEQFF
d_gene: .; j_gene: TRBJ2-2; abundance: .; len: 15; v_gene: TRBV29-1; CDR3nt: TGCAGCGTTGAAGTCTGGGGAGTAGACACCGGGGAGCTGTTTTTT; CDR3aa: CSVEVWGVDTGELFF
d_gene: TRBD2; j_gene: TRBJ2-1; abundance: .; len: 13; v_gene: TRBV7-8; CDR3nt: TGTGCCAGCAGCCTCGCTAGCGGGGGAGAGCAGTTCTTC; CDR3aa: CASSLASGGEQFF
d_gene: .; j_gene: TRBJ1-1; abundance: .; len: 13; v_gene: TRBV11-1; CDR3nt: TGTGCCAGCAGCTTAATGGGGGCCACTGAAGCTTTCTTT; CDR3aa: CASSLMGATEAFF
d_gene: TRBD2; j_gene: TRBJ2-3; abundance: .; len: 17; v_gene: TRBV7-9; CDR3nt: TGTGCCAGCAGCTCCGGGACTAGCGGGAGGTCCACAGATACGCAGTATTTT; CDR3aa: CASSSGTSGRSTDTQYF
d_gene: .; j_gene: TRBJ1-4; abundance: .; len: 15; v_gene: TRBV18; CDR3nt: TGTGCCAGCTCACCCAGTCGAGGAGTTAATGAAAAACTGTTTTTT; CDR3aa: CASSPSRGVNEKLFF
d_gene: .; j_gene: TRBJ1-1; abundance: few; len: 13; v_gene: TRBV9; CDR3nt: TGTGCCAGCAGCGTTCTTCCGGTTACTGAAGCTTTCTTT; CDR3aa: CASSVLPVTEAFF
d_gene: TRBD2; j_gene: TRBJ2-2; abundance: .; len: 16; v_gene: TRBV28; CDR3nt: TGTGCCAGCAGTTCGAACCTAGCGGGATTCACCGGGGAGCTGTTTTTT; CDR3aa: CASSSNLAGFTGELFF
d_gene: TRBD2; j_gene: TRBJ2-3; abundance: .; len: 15; v_gene: TRBV5-4; CDR3nt: TGTGCCAGCAGCTCACTAGCGGGAGTAGGAGATACGCAGTATTTT; CDR3aa: CASSSLAGVGDTQYF
d_gene: TRBD1; j_gene: TRBJ1-2; abundance: .; len: 14; v_gene: TRBV6-5; CDR3nt: TGTGCCAGCAGTTACTCCCGGACAGGGCGAGGCTACACCTTC; CDR3aa: CASSYSRTGRGYTF
d_gene: .; j_gene: TRBJ2-3; abundance: few; len: 18; v_gene: TRBV13; CDR3nt: TGTGCCAGCAGACGAACCGGGACAGTTACTAGCGATTCAGATACGCAGTATTTT; CDR3aa: CASRRTGTVTSDSDTQYF
d_gene: .; j_gene: TRBJ2-5; abundance: .; len: 13; v_gene: TRBV28; CDR3nt: TGTGCCAGCAGTTTCGCGCAGGGGGAGACCCAGTACTTC; CDR3aa: CASSFAQGETQYF
d_gene: .; j_gene: TRBJ1-5; abundance: .; len: 15; v_gene: TRBV18; CDR3nt: TGTGCCAGCTCACCCCGGGGACTTAGCAATCAGCCCCAGCATTTT; CDR3aa: CASSPRGLSNQPQHF
d_gene: .; j_gene: TRBJ2-1; abundance: once; len: 15; v_gene: TRBV2; CDR3nt: TGTGCCAGCAGTGAGGGGAGGAGCTCCTACAATGAGCAGTTCTTC; CDR3aa: CASSEGRSSYNEQFF
d_gene: .; j_gene: TRBJ1-3; abundance: .; len: 15; v_gene: TRBV7-9; CDR3nt: TGTGCCAGCAGCTTACTGGGAGGGTCGGGAAACACCATATATTTT; CDR3aa: CASSLLGGSGNTIYF
d_gene: .; j_gene: TRBJ1-2; abundance: .; len: 16; v_gene: TRBV4-1; CDR3nt: TGCGCCAGCAGCCAATGGCGTGGGCTCACTAACTATGGCTACACCTTC; CDR3aa: CASSQWRGLTNYGYTF
d_gene: .; j_gene: TRBJ1-5; abundance: .; len: 15; v_gene: TRBV2; CDR3nt: TGTGCCAGCAGTGACTTCGACAGACTTTATCAGCCCCAGCATTTT; CDR3aa: CASSDFDRLYQPQHF
d_gene: .; j_gene: TRBJ1-2; abundance: .; len: 11; v_gene: TRBV28; CDR3nt: TGTGCCAGCAGGCGCAAGTATGGCTACACCTTC; CDR3aa: CASRRKYGYTF
d_gene: .; j_gene: TRBJ1-6; abundance: .; len: 12; v_gene: TRBV30; CDR3nt: TGTGCCTGGAGAGAGGACAGTTCACCCCTCCACTTT; CDR3aa: CAWREDSSPLHF
d_gene: .; j_gene: TRBJ2-7; abundance: .; len: 12; v_gene: TRBV18; CDR3nt: TGTGCCAGCTCACTGAAGGGGGGCGAGCAGTACTTC; CDR3aa: CASSLKGGEQYF
d_gene: TRBD1; j_gene: TRBJ1-1; abundance: .; len: 15; v_gene: TRBV28; CDR3nt: TGTGCCAGCAGTTCATGGCCCGGGACAGGGGGTGAAGCTTTCTTT; CDR3aa: CASSSWPGTGGEAFF
d_gene: .; j_gene: TRBJ1-4; abundance: .; len: 13; v_gene: TRBV7-9; CDR3nt: TGTGCCAGCAGCTCCGGGGCTAATGAAAAACTGTTTTTT; CDR3aa: CASSSGANEKLFF
d_gene: .; j_gene: TRBJ1-1; abundance: few; len: 10; v_gene: TRBV29-1; CDR3nt: TGCAGCGTTTCCAACACTGAAGCTTTCTTT; CDR3aa: CSVSNTEAFF
d_gene: TRBD1; j_gene: TRBJ1-2; abundance: few; len: 15; v_gene: TRBV28; CDR3nt: TGTGCCAGCAGTCCCCCCGGGACAGGGTGGTATGGCTACACCTTC; CDR3aa: CASSPPGTGWYGYTF
d_gene: TRBD1; j_gene: TRBJ1-1; abundance: .; len: 15; v_gene: TRBV7-8; CDR3nt: TGTGCCAGCAGCCCCTGGGGACAGGTTAAGACTGAAGCTTTCTTT; CDR3aa: CASSPWGQVKTEAFF